This T cell receptor beta chain was observed in a study of blood T cell repertoires in COVID-19. Germline V CDR1 and CDR2: SNHLY, FYNNEI. The ends were cut back, 5 bases at V and 6 bases at J, with 13 bases in the middle. This CDR3 is 13 amino acids long. Under the authors' procedure: The assay estimated nucleated cells by amplifying reference gene primers. Clones were read by immunoSEQ multiplex PCR, and TCRdb kept only the in-frame ones, dropping some. The V and J calls and the clone size are those of that table, but D and trimming were determined from the DNA. Altogether roughly 77,000 clones are present, over 75% being singletons, with the ten largest covering about 4.6%.

This chain uses TRBV2 with TRBJ1-2; possible D gene TRBD1, 6 bases. The sequence was obtained from a human donor in a cohort sampled during active COVID-19. Source material: peripheral blood. DNA of the CDR3: TGTGCCAGCAGTCGACAGGTTTATAATGGCTACACCTTC. This sequence encodes CASSRQVYNGYTF. Using reference TRBV2 and TRBJ1-2 for the parts outside the CDR3, the full variable domain is EPEVTQTPSHQVTQMGQEVILRCVPISNHLYFYWYRQILGQKVEFLVSFYNNEISEKSEIFDDQFSVERPDGSNFTLKIRSTKLEDSAMYFCASSRQVYNGYTFGSGTRLTVV.